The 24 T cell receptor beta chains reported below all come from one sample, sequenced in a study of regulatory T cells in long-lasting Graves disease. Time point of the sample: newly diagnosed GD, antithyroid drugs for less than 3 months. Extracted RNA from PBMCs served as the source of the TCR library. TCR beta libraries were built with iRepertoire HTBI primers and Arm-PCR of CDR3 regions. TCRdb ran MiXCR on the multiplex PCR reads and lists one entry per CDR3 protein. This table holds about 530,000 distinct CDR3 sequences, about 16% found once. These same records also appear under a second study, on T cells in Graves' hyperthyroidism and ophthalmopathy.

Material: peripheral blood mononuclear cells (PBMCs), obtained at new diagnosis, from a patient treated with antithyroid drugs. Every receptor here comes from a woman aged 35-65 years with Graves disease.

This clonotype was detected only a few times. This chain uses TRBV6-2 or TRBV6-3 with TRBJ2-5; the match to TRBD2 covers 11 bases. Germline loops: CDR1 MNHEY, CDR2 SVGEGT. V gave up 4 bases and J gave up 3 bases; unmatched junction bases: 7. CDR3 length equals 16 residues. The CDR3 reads CASSSLAGGHEETQYF. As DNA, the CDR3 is TGTGCCAGCAGTTCTCTAGCGGGGGGACACGAAGAGACCCAGTACTTC.

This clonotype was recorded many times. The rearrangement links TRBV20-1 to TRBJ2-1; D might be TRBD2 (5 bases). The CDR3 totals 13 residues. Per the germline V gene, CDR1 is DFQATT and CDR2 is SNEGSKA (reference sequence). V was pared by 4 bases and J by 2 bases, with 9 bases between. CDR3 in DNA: TGCAGTGCTACCGGGGTAACCTACAATGAGCAGTTCTTC. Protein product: CSATGVTYNEQFF.

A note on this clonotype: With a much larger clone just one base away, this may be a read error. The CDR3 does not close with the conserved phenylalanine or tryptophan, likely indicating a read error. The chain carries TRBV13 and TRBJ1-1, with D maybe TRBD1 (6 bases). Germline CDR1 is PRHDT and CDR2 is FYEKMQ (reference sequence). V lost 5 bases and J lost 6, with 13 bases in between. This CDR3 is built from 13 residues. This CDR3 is CASSHRQDPEAFL. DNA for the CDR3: TGTGCCAGCAGCCACCGACAGGATCCTGAAGCTTTCCTT.

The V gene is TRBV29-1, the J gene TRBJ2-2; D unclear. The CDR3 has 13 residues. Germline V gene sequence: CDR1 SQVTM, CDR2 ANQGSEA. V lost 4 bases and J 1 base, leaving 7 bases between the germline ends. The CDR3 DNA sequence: TGCAGCGTTGTCATGAGGAACACCGGGGAGCTGTTTTTT. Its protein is CSVVMRNTGELFF.

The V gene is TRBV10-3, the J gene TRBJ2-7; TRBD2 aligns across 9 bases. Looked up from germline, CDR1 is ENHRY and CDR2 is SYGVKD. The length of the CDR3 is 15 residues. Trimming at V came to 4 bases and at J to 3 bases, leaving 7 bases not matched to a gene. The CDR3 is CAISAASAGGYEQYF. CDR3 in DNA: TGTGCCATCAGTGCGGCTTCAGCGGGGGGCTACGAGCAGTACTTC.

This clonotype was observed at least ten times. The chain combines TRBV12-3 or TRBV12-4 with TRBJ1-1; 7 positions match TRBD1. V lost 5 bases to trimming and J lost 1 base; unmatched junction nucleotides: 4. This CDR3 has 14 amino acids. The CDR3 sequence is CASSPTGWNTEAFF. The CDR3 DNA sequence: TGTGCCAGCAGTCCGACAGGGTGGAACACTGAAGCTTTCTTT.

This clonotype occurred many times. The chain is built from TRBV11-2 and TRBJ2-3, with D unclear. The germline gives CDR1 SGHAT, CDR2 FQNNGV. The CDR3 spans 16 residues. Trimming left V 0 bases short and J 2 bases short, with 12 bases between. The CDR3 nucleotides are TGTGCCAGCAGCTTAGATAGGGCTAGAAACACAGATACGCAGTATTTT. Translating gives CASSLDRARNTDTQYF.

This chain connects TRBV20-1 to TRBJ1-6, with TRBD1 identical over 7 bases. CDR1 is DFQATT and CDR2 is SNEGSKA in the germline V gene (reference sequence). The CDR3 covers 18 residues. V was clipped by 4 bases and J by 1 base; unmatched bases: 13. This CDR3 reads CSATVGDRDISYNSPLHF. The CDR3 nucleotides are TGCAGTGCTACCGTAGGAGACAGGGATATTTCCTATAATTCACCCCTCCACTTT.

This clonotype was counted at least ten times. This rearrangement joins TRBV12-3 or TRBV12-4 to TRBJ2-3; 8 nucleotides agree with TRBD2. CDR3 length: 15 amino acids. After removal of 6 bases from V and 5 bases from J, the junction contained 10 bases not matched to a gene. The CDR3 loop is CASSPDGGAVDTQYF. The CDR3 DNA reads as TGTGCCAGCAGCCCTGACGGGGGGGCTGTAGATACGCAGTATTTT.

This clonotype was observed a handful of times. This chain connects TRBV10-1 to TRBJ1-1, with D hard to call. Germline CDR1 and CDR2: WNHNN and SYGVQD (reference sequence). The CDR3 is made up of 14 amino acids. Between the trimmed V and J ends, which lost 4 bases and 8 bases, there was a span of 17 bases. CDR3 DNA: TGCGCCAGCAGTGTGGCCCCTTTTACAGAGGAAGCTTTCTTT. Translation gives CASSVAPFTEEAFF.

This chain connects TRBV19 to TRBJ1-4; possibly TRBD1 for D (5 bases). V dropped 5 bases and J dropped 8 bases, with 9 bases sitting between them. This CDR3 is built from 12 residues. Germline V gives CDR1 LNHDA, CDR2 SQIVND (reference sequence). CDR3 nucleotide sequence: TGTGCCAGTAGTGGGGGAGGCGAAAAACTGTTTTTT. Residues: CASSGGGEKLFF.

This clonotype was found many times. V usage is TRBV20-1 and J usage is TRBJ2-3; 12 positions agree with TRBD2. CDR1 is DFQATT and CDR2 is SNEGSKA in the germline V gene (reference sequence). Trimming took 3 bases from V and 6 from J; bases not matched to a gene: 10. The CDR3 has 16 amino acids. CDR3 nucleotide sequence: TGCAGTGCTAGCCCCCTAGCGGGGGGGGGCATTGATACGCAGTATTTT. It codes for CSASPLAGGGIDTQYF.

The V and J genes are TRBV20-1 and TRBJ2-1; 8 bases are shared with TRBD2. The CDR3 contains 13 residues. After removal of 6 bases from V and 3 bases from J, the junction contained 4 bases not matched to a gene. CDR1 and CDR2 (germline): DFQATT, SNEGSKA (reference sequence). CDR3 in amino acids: CSAERGNYNEQFF. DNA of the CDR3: TGCAGTGCAGAGCGGGGGAACTACAATGAGCAGTTCTTC.

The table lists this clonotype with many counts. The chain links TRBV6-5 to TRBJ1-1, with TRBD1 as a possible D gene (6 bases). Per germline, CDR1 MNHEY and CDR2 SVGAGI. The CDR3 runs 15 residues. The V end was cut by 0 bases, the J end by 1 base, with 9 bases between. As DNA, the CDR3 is TGTGCCAGCAGTTACTCAGGGGGGGCGAACACTGAAGCTTTCTTT. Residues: CASSYSGGANTEAFF.

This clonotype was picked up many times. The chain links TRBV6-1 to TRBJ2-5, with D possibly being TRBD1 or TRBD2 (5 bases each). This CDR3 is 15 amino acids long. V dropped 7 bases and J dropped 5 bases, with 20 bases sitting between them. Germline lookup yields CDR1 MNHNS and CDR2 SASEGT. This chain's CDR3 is CASNGEGSGWETQYF. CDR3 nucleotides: TGTGCCAGCAATGGAGAGGGGTCGGGGTGGGAGACCCAGTACTTC.

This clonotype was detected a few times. The CDR3 region is CASSTQGARTGELFF. In DNA, the CDR3 is TGCGCCAGCAGCACGCAGGGGGCGAGGACCGGGGAGCTGTTTTTT. The genes are TRBV5-1 and TRBJ2-2; 8 nucleotides align to TRBD1. The germline CDR1 and CDR2 sequences are SGHRS and YFSETQ. With V trimmed by 4 bases and J by 5 bases, 7 bases remained unmatched. The CDR3 runs to 15 residues.

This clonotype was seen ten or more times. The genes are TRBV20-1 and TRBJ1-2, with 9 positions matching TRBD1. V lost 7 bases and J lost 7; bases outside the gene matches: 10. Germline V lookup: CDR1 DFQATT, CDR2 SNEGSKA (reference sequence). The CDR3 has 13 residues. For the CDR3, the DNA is TGCAGTGGTGGGGGCGGACAGGGGTCTGGCTACACCTTC. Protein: CSGGGGQGSGYTF.

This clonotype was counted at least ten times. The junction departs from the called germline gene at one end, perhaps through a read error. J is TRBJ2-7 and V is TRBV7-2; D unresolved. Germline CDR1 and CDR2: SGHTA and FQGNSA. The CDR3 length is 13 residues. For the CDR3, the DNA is TGTGCCAGCAGCTTAGTTCTGGACGGCTTGGGCAGTTTC. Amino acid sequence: CASSLVLDGLGSF.

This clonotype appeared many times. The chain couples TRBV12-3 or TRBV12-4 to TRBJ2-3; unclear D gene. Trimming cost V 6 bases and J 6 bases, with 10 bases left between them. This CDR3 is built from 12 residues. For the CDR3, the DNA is TGTGCCAGCAGGAGAAAGATGGATACGCAGTATTTT. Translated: CASRRKMDTQYF.

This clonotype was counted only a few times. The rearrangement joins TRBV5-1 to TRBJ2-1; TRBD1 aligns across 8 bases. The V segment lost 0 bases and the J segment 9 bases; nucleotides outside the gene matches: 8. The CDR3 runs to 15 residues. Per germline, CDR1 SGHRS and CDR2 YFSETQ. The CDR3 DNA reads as TGCGCCAGCAGCTTGGGTATTGCAGGGGGCAGTGAGCAGTTCTTC. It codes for CASSLGIAGGSEQFF.

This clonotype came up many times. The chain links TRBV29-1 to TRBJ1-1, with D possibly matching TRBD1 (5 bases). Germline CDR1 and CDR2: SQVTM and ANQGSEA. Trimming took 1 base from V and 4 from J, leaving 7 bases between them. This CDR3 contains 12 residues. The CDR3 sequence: CSVEGGLTEAFF. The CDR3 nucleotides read TGCAGCGTTGAAGGGGGCCTCACTGAAGCTTTCTTT. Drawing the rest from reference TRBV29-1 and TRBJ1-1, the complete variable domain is SAVISQKPSRDICQRGTSLTIQCQVDSQVTMMFWYRQQPGQSLTLIATANQGSEATYESGFVIDKFPISRPNLTFSTLTVSNMSPEDSSIYLCSVEGGLTEAFFGQGTRLTVV.

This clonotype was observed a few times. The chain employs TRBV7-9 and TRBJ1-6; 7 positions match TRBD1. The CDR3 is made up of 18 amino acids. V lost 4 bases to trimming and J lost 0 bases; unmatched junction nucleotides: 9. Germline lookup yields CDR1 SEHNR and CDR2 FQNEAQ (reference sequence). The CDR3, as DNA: TGTGCCAGCAGCTCAAACGGACAGGCGAGCTCCTATAATTCACCCCTCCACTTT. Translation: CASSSNGQASSYNSPLHF.

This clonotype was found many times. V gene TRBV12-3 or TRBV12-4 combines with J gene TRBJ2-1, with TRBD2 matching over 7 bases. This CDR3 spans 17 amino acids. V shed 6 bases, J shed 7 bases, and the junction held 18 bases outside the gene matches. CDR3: CASSPSHLAGEGNEQFF. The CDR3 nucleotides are TGTGCCAGCAGCCCATCCCACCTCGCGGGGGAAGGGAATGAGCAGTTCTTC.

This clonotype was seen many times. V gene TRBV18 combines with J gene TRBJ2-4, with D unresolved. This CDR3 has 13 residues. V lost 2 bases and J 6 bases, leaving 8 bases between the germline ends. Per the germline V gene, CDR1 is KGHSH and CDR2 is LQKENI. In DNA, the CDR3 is TGTGCCAGCTCACCATCAACGGGAAACATTCAGTACTTC. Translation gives CASSPSTGNIQYF.